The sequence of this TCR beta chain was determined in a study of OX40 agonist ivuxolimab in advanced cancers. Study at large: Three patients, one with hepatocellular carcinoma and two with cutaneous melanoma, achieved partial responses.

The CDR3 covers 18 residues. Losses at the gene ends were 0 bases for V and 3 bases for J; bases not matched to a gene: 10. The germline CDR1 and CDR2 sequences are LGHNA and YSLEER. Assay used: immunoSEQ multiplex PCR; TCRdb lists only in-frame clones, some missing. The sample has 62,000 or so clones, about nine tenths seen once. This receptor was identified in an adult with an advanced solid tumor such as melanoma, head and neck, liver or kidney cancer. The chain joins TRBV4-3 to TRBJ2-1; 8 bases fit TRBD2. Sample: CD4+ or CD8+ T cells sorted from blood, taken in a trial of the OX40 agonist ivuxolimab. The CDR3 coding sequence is TGCGCCAGCAGCCAAGATATCGGCGCGGGGGGAGGCTACAATGAGCAGTTCTTC. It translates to CASSQDIGAGGGYNEQFF.